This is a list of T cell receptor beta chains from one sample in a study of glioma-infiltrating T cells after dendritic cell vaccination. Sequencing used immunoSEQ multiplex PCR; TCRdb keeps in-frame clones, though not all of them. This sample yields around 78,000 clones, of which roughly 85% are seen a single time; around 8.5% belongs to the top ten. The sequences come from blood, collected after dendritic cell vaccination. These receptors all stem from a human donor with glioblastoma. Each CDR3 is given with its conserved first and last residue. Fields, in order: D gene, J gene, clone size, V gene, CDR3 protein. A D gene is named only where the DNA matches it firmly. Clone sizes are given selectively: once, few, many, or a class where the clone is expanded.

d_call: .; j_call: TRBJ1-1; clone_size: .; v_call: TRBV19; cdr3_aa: CASNKGALNTEAFF
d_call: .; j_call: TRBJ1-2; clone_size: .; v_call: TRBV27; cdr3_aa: CASSLSVGEYGYTF
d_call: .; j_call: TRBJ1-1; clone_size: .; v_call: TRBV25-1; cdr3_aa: CASISQGGLNTEAFF
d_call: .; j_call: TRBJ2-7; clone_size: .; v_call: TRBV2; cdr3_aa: CASSVWRDEQYF
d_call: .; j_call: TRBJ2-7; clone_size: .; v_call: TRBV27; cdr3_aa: CASSFAAQSSYEQYF
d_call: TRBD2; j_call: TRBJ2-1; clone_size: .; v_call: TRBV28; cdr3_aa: CASSFGTPGGVPYNEQFF
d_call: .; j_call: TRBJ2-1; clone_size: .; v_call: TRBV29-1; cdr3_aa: CSVVGTSPYNEQFF
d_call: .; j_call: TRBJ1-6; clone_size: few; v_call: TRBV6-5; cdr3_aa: CASSQIPENSPLHF
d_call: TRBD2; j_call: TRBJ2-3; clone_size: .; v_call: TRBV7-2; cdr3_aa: CASSLSGGNTDTQYF
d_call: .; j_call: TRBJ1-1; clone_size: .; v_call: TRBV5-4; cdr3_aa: CASSFQGGSTEAFF
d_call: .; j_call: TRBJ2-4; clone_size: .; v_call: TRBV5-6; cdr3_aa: CASSLVAQLAKNIQYF
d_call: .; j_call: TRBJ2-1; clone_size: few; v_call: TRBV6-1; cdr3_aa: CASSESLLVGEQFF
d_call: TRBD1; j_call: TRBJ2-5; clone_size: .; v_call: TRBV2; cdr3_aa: CASSDYWTGQETQYF
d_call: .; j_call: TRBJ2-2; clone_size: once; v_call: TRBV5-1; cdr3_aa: CASSLLQGPGELFF
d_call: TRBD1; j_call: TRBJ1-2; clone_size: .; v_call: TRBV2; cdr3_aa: CASTRGTGIGYTF
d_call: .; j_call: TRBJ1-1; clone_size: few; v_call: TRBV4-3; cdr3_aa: CASSPTAMNTEAFF
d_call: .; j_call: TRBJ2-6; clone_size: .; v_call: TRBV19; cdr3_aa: CASLGLYGSGANVLTF
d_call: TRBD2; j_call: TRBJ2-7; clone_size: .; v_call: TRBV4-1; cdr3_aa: CASSQYRTSGEGSYEQYF